The present T cell receptor beta chain was sequenced within a study of cytomegalovirus exposure and HLA in healthy donors. PCR was performed using 60 Vbeta and 13 Jbeta primers. TCRdb's copy holds only in-frame clones and misses some; the assay was immunoSEQ multiplex PCR. The sample lists 150,000 to 200,000 clones, 65% to 70% occurring once. Germline V gene sequence: CDR1 PRHDT, CDR2 FYEKMQ (reference sequence). V lost 5 bases, J lost 5 bases, and 9 bases lay in between. The CDR3 length is 12 residues. This chain links TRBV13 with TRBJ1-2, with D possibly TRBD1 on 5 matching bases. The clonotype comes from a woman aged 18-29 years in good health and CMV-seropositive. Sequenced material: PBMCs. The CDR3 sequence is CASSPDSYGYTF. The CDR3 region has the DNA TGTGCCAGCAGCCCCGACAGTTATGGCTACACCTTC.